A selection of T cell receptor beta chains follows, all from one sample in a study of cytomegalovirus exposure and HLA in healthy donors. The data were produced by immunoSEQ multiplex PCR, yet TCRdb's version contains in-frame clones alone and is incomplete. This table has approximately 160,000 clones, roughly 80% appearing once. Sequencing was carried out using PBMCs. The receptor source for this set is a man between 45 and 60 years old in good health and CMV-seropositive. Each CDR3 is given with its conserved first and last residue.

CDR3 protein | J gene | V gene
CASSQVENSSGNTIYF | TRBJ1-3 | TRBV4-1
CASSLGLAPLNEQFF | TRBJ2-1 | TRBV5-6
CASSYYPGELFF | TRBJ2-2 | TRBV2
CSARGGFF | TRBJ1-6 | TRBV20-1
CAWSVPPKGYTF | TRBJ1-2 | TRBV30
CASSIDPPGQPTNYGYTF | TRBJ1-2 | TRBV19
CASSLGTGVRPETQYF | TRBJ2-5 | TRBV5-4
CASSQEPRGTDEQYF | TRBJ2-7 | TRBV4-3
CASSSLGSGSEQYF | TRBJ2-7 | TRBV11-2
CASSPTSAFSYEQYF | TRBJ2-7 | TRBV4-2
CASSAPARLGNGYTF | TRBJ1-2 | TRBV9
CASSSTSGSQYF | TRBJ2-3 | TRBV6-5
CASSPPGQGRPLRAFF | TRBJ1-1 | TRBV28
CASSPGTYGKGETQYF | TRBJ2-5 | TRBV5-1
CACSPSISQPQHF | TRBJ1-5 | TRBV30
CASSQGQRQETQYF | TRBJ2-5 | TRBV5-8
CARGWGELKWDTEAFF | TRBJ1-1 | TRBV5-6
CASSEVAGAQYF | TRBJ2-5 | TRBV2
CASSFSGLPYEQYF | TRBJ2-7 | TRBV7-2
CASSPGTSGSSHEQYF | TRBJ2-7 | TRBV28
CASSVNSGGEQFF | TRBJ2-1 | TRBV7-9
CASSLGGTSGSKFF | TRBJ2-1 | TRBV7-6
CASSVDGEYNEQFF | TRBJ2-1 | TRBV9
CASSRAGTEAFF | TRBJ1-1 | TRBV6-5
CASSLEHSPTYEQYF | TRBJ2-7 | TRBV7-2
CASSFGLGGTYTDTQYF | TRBJ2-3 | TRBV5-1
CASSSPGQDYEQYF | TRBJ2-7 | TRBV5-4